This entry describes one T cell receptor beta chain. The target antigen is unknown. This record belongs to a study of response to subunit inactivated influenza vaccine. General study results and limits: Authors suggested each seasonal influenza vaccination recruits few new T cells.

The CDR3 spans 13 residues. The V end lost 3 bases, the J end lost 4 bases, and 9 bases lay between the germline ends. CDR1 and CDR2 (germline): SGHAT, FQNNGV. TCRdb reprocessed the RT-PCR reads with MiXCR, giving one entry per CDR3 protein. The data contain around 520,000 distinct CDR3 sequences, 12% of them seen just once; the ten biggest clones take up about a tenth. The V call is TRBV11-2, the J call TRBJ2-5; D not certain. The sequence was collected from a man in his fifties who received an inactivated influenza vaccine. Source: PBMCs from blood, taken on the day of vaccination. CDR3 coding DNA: TGTGCCAGCAGCTTGGGGTTTGGAGAGACCCAGTACTTC. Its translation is CASSLGFGETQYF.